These 24 T cell receptor beta chains were sequenced from one sample in a study of blood T cells in healthy people across ages. A J-beta primer mix and a sample-barcoded 5' primer were used in a second PCR of roughly 7 to 12 cycles. TCRdb itself ran the 5' RACE reads through MiXCR, one entry per CDR3 protein. Here the sample spans some 1,000,000 distinct CDR3 sequences, less than 25% being singletons. The sample was also reused in another study, on T cells of mothers and their children.

Material: blood. Every receptor here comes from a girl aged 2 to 10 in good health.

The chain carries TRBV4-3 and TRBJ2-2, with TRBD2 identical over 12 bases. With 1 base clipped from V and 4 bases from J, the junction kept 13 bases outside the gene matches. The CDR3 runs 20 residues. Germline V lookup: CDR1 LGHNA, CDR2 YSLEER. CDR3 region: CASSQVGLAGGADLTGELFF. In nucleotides, the CDR3 is TGCGCCAGCAGCCAAGTTGGGCTAGCGGGGGGGGCAGACCTCACCGGGGAGCTGTTTTTT.

The chain uses TRBV7-3 and TRBJ1-1, with 8 bases identical to TRBD1. Looked up from germline, CDR1 is SGHTA and CDR2 is FQGTGA. V lost 5 bases, J lost 3 bases, and 5 bases stayed unmatched. This CDR3 is 14 amino acids long. The CDR3 loop reads CASSSNRGDTEAFF. In DNA, the CDR3 is TGTGCCAGCAGCAGTAACAGGGGGGACACTGAAGCTTTCTTT. Using reference TRBV7-3 and TRBJ1-1 for the parts outside the CDR3, the full variable domain is GAGVSQTPSNKVTEKGKYVELRCDPISGHTALYWYRQSLGQGPEFLIYFQGTGAADDSGLPNDRFFAVRPEGSVSTLKIQRTERGDSAVYLCASSSNRGDTEAFFGQGTRLTVV.

The V and J genes are TRBV28 and TRBJ1-2; D remains unclear. V lost 2 bases and J 3 bases, leaving 13 bases between the germline ends. The CDR3 has 15 residues. Per the germline V gene, CDR1 is MDHEN and CDR2 is SYDVKM. The CDR3: CASSLGGARYYGYTF. The CDR3 nucleotides are TGTGCCAGCAGTTTAGGAGGCGCTCGGTACTATGGCTACACCTTC.

The chain has TRBV2 and TRBJ2-5; TRBD2 matches 14 bases. The junction had 7 bases not matched to a gene; V was cut back by 8 bases and J by 5 bases. CDR3 length: 15 amino acids. Looked up from germline, CDR1 is SNHLY and CDR2 is FYNNEI. CDR3 DNA: TGTGCCAGCCGGGGACTAGCGGGGGAGGCGGAGACCCAGTACTTC. Protein product: CASRGLAGEAETQYF.

This clonotype has a handful of counts. The chain has TRBV20-1 and TRBJ1-1, with 7 bases lining up with TRBD1. Germline loops: CDR1 DFQATT, CDR2 SNEGSKA (reference sequence). The CDR3 has 16 residues. CDR3 sequence (DNA): TGCAGCGCTTTTGGGACAGACCCTAAGAGGAACACTGAAGCTTTCTTT. Its translation is CSAFGTDPKRNTEAFF.

This clonotype turned up a few times. V and J are TRBV13 and TRBJ1-2, with a weak D call TRBD1 (5 bases). Germline V gene lookup returns CDR1 PRHDT and CDR2 FYEKMQ (reference sequence). The CDR3 contains 15 residues. V was trimmed by 5 bases and J by 2 bases, leaving 15 bases between them. The CDR3, as DNA: TGTGCCAGCAGCCACGCCCAGGGACGGAACTATGGCTACACCTTC. It is translated as CASSHAQGRNYGYTF.

This rearrangement joins TRBV19 to TRBJ2-1; 7 bases map to TRBD1. The DNA end favors TRBJ2-5, so the J call may be wrong. Looked up from germline, CDR1 is LNHDA and CDR2 is SQIVND (reference sequence). The CDR3 contains 17 residues. Here the CDR3 reads CASSMGDRDRVKETQYF. CDR3 nucleotide sequence: TGTGCCAGTAGTATGGGGGACCGGGACAGAGTTAAGGAGACCCAGTACTTC.

The V call is TRBV10-2, the J call TRBJ2-7; D possibly corresponds to TRBD1 (6 bases). The CDR3 length is 12 residues. The germline gives CDR1 WSHSY, CDR2 SAAADI. V lost 8 bases and J lost 5, with 13 bases in between. CDR3 in amino acids: CASQQGAHEQYF. The CDR3 DNA is TGCGCCAGCCAACAGGGCGCCCACGAGCAGTACTTC.

The chain carries TRBV4-1 and TRBJ2-5; D not resolved. CDR1 MGHRA and CDR2 YSYEKL come from the germline V gene. There are 17 residues in the CDR3. Trimming pared 5 bases from V and 3 bases from J, leaving 22 bases between. In nucleotides, the CDR3 is TGCGCCAGCAGCACCGTCCCTGTAACGGCGGATAAAGAGACCCAGTACTTC. It yields the protein CASSTVPVTADKETQYF.

CDR3 DNA sequence: TGTGCCAGCAGTCATGACAGGGCGCTCGATTTGATAAAGAATGAGCAAGAGACCCAGTACTTC. The encoded protein is CASSHDRALDLIKNEQETQYF. This chain uses TRBV5-6 with TRBJ2-5; 7 bases line up with TRBD1. V trimming: 5 bases; J trimming: 2 bases; junction bases outside the gene matches: 27. Germline V gene lookup returns CDR1 SGHDT and CDR2 YYEEEE. This CDR3 is 21 amino acids long.

V is TRBV10-2 and J is TRBJ1-2, with D unresolved. The germline V gene has CDR1 WSHSY and CDR2 SAAADI. The V end was cut by 3 bases, the J end by 2 bases, with 7 bases between. This CDR3 has 13 amino acids. The CDR3 protein is CASSDKVNYGYTF. CDR3 nucleotide sequence: TGCGCCAGCAGTGATAAGGTGAACTATGGCTACACCTTC.

CDR3 sequence: CASSSSNRGRKNEQFF. The CDR3 nucleotides read TGTGCCAGCAGTTCATCAAACAGGGGGCGCAAAAATGAGCAGTTCTTC. The V call is TRBV28, the J call TRBJ2-1; 9 bases match TRBD1. The ends lost 4 bases at V and 7 bases at J; junction bases unmatched: 11. Germline assignment: CDR1 MDHEN and CDR2 SYDVKM. The CDR3 has 16 residues.

This clonotype has more than one count but fewer than ten. The chain employs TRBV7-9 and TRBJ2-5, with no clear D. The assigned J gene may be wrong: the sequence end matches TRBJ2-1 better. CDR3 length: 12 residues. Germline loops: CDR1 SEHNR, CDR2 FQNEAQ (reference sequence). CDR3 loop: CASSRPPNEQFF. CDR3 bases: TGTGCCAGCAGTCGACCCCCCAATGAGCAGTTCTTC.

This clonotype occurred a few times. At one end the junction does not follow the germline gene, possibly because of a read error. This CDR3 reads CTSSLGLADTQYF. CDR3 in DNA: TGCACCAGCAGCTTGGGACTAGCAGATACGCAGTATTTT. This rearrangement joins TRBV5-1 to TRBJ2-3; the match to TRBD2 covers 8 bases. This CDR3 region has 13 residues. Germline V gene data show CDR1 as SGHRS and CDR2 as YFSETQ.

CDR3 loop: CSAGPRGFTDTQYF. The CDR3 DNA sequence: TGCAGTGCTGGACCGCGGGGTTTCACAGATACGCAGTATTTT. The chain carries TRBV20-1 and TRBJ2-3; TRBD2 is a possible D gene (6 bases). The V and J ends lost 5 bases and 2 bases respectively, with 14 bases between them. There are 14 residues in the CDR3. Germline CDR1 and CDR2: DFQATT and SNEGSKA (reference sequence).

A few counts support this clonotype. This chain joins TRBV6-5 and TRBJ2-1; D may be TRBD1 (5 bases). Deletions cut 0 bases from V and 8 bases from J, with 8 bases between. This CDR3 is 13 amino acids long. In germline, CDR1 is MNHEY, CDR2 SVGAGI. The CDR3 nucleotides are TGTGCCAGCAGTTACTCTGGCAGGGATGAGCAGTTCTTC. Translated: CASSYSGRDEQFF.

In this sample, this clonotype turned up a few times. V is TRBV28 and J is TRBJ2-1, with 7 nucleotides matching TRBD2. The CDR3 has 20 residues. The J segment lost 8 bases and the V segment lost 3 bases, leaving 25 bases of the junction unmatched. The V gene's germline CDR1 is MDHEN and CDR2 SYDVKM. The CDR3 bases are TGTGCCAGCAGTTTTCACCCTCAAAAGAAACAGGCGATCGGGAGGCATGAGCAGTTCTTC. It is translated as CASSFHPQKKQAIGRHEQFF.

V gene TRBV20-1 combines with J gene TRBJ2-1, with 7 bases fitting TRBD2. Germline CDR1 and CDR2: DFQATT and SNEGSKA (reference sequence). The CDR3 extends over 11 amino acids. With V trimmed by 5 bases and J by 6 bases, 1 base remained unmatched. Written as DNA, the CDR3 is TGCAGTGCTGGACTAGGCAATGAGCAGTTCTTC. Its translation: CSAGLGNEQFF.

The gene calls are TRBV12-5 and TRBJ2-2, with 8 bases lining up with TRBD1. The CDR3 runs to 16 residues. Germline trimming cut 5 bases from V and 6 bases from J; bases unmatched to any gene: 11. Germline CDR1 LGHNT, CDR2 FRNRAP. The DNA for the CDR3 is TGTGCTAGTGGTCCGCCAGGACAGGGATACGCCGGGGAGCTGTTTTTT. It is translated as CASGPPGQGYAGELFF.

The gene calls are TRBV28 and TRBJ2-7; TRBD2 matches at 10 bases. The CDR3 length is 16 residues. Trimming cost V 6 bases and J 1 base; bases outside gene matches: 9. Germline V CDR1 and CDR2: MDHEN, SYDVKM. Here the CDR3 reads CASSPGGTSASYEQYF. In DNA, the CDR3 is TGTGCCAGCAGCCCTGGCGGGACTAGCGCTTCCTACGAGCAGTACTTC.

This clonotype turned up a few times. CDR3 region: CSGRNYNEQFF. CDR3 in DNA: TGCAGCGGAAGGAACTACAATGAGCAGTTCTTC. This sequence joins TRBV29-1 and TRBJ2-1, with D unresolved. Germline CDR1 SQVTM, CDR2 ANQGSEA. Trimming stripped 7 bases from V and 3 bases from J, with 7 bases between. The CDR3 spans 11 residues.

This clonotype was detected a few times. The chain carries TRBV4-3 and TRBJ2-5; the D gene is possibly TRBD1 (5 bases). The CDR3 is 13 amino acids. Germline V gene data show CDR1 as LGHNA and CDR2 as YSLEER. Trimming left V 6 bases short and J 0 bases short, with 8 bases between. The CDR3 is CASSDSDQETQYF. The CDR3 nucleotides are TGCGCCAGCAGTGACAGTGACCAAGAGACCCAGTACTTC.

V usage is TRBV12-3 or TRBV12-4 and J usage is TRBJ2-1; 8 positions match TRBD2. The CDR3 consists of 14 residues. V lost 6 bases, J lost 7 bases, and 8 bases stayed unmatched. CDR3: CASSRRTSPNEQFF. The CDR3 DNA reads TGTGCCAGCAGCCGGCGGACTAGCCCGAATGAGCAGTTCTTC.

The table lists this clonotype with a few counts. The chain employs TRBV24-1 and TRBJ2-1, with D possibly TRBD2 on 6 matching bases. Looked up from germline, CDR1 is KGHDR and CDR2 is SFDVKD. This CDR3 is built from 14 residues. Trimming cost V 1 base and J 6 bases, with 9 bases left between them. DNA for the CDR3: TGTGCCACCAGTGATTTTCGGGAGCCCAATGAGCAGTTCTTC. Its translation is CATSDFREPNEQFF.